These 25 T cell receptor beta chains came from one sample sequenced in a study of T cells in Graves' hyperthyroidism and ophthalmopathy. Authors of the study amplified TCR beta CDR3 regions from RNA transcripts. Using the HTBI primer set, a first-round RT-PCR was run on the TCR CDR3. From the multiplex PCR reads, TCRdb called clonotypes with MiXCR, one entry per CDR3 protein. The data hold over 300,000 distinct CDR3 sequences, with approximately 15% observed a single time. The sample comprised blood. Receptors were obtained from a woman aged 55-70 years with Graves' hyperthyroidism.

Many counts were recorded for this clonotype. The CDR3 bases are TGTGCCAGCACCGCCCGGACAGGGCCCTTGAACACTGAAGCTTTCTTT. It specifies CASTARTGPLNTEAFF. J is TRBJ1-1 and V is TRBV2; 8 nucleotides align to TRBD1. The J segment lost 0 bases and the V segment lost 7 bases, leaving 10 bases of the junction unmatched. The germline CDR1 and CDR2 sequences are SNHLY and FYNNEI. This CDR3 is 16 amino acids long.

This clonotype appeared many times. The CDR3 spells CASSFGTGVNEQFF. DNA for the CDR3: TGTGCCAGCAGTTTCGGGACAGGGGTGAATGAGCAGTTCTTC. V usage is TRBV3-1 and J usage is TRBJ2-1, with 10 bases matching TRBD1. Germline CDR1 reads LGHDT; CDR2 reads YNNKEL (reference sequence). V was pared by 6 bases and J by 7 bases, with 6 bases of the junction left unmatched. This CDR3 comprises 14 residues.

CDR3 protein: CASSERRTRRSYEQYF. Written as DNA, the CDR3 is TGCGCCAGCAGTGAGAGGAGGACTAGACGCTCCTACGAGCAGTACTTC. The chain combines TRBV10-2 with TRBJ2-7, with TRBD2 identical over 7 bases. Germline lookup yields CDR1 WSHSY and CDR2 SAAADI. The CDR3 spans 16 residues. After removal of 2 bases from V and 0 bases from J, the junction contained 7 bases not matched to a gene.

This clonotype has at least ten counts. The chain carries TRBV24-1 and TRBJ2-1, with TRBD2 matching over 7 bases. Germline V CDR1 and CDR2: KGHDR, SFDVKD. The CDR3 sequence is 15 residues long. J gave up 4 bases and V 5 bases, and 7 bases lay outside the gene matches. The CDR3 sequence is CATSGRLADYNEQFF. The CDR3 DNA reads as TGTGCCACCAGTGGCCGTCTAGCGGATTACAATGAGCAGTTCTTC.

Many counts were recorded for this clonotype. V is TRBV3-1 and J is TRBJ2-7, with 10 nucleotides matching TRBD2. J lost 5 bases, V lost 2 bases, and 6 bases had no gene match. The CDR3 totals 15 residues. The germline CDR1 and CDR2 sequences are LGHDT and YNNKEL (reference sequence). CDR3 sequence (DNA): TGTGCCAGCAGCCAACCGGGACTAGCGTTCCACGAGCAGTACTTC. As protein: CASSQPGLAFHEQYF.

Many counts were recorded for this clonotype. V usage is TRBV18 and J usage is TRBJ1-4; D remains unclear. V was pared by 3 bases and J by 8 bases, with 13 bases between. The CDR3 is made up of 14 amino acids. Germline values: CDR1 KGHSH, CDR2 LQKENI. The CDR3: CASSPPEFREKLFF. The CDR3, as DNA: TGTGCCAGCTCACCCCCCGAGTTCCGAGAAAAACTGTTTTTT.

This clonotype appeared a few times. The rearrangement links TRBV29-1 to TRBJ2-7; 8 bases fit TRBD1. Trimming removed 4 bases from V and 7 bases from J; junction bases left unmatched: 9. Germline V gene lookup returns CDR1 SQVTM and CDR2 ANQGSEA. The CDR3 has 13 amino acids. The CDR3: CSVAQRTGREQYF. In DNA, the CDR3 is TGCAGCGTTGCTCAGAGGACAGGGAGAGAGCAGTACTTC.

Ten or more counts support this clonotype. V usage is TRBV10-3 and J usage is TRBJ1-3; 7 bases map to TRBD1. With 6 bases clipped from V and 4 bases from J, the junction kept 9 bases outside the gene matches. Germline values: CDR1 ENHRY, CDR2 SYGVKD. The CDR3 runs to 15 residues. In nucleotides, the CDR3 is TGTGCCATCAGGCCCGACAGGGCGCCCGGAAACACCATATATTTT. Protein sequence: CAIRPDRAPGNTIYF.

The CDR3 is CASSLGPTENHYGYTF. CDR3 nucleotide sequence: TGTGCCAGCAGCTTAGGGCCCACCGAGAATCACTATGGCTACACCTTC. The rearrangement uses TRBV7-9 and TRBJ1-2; no reliable D call. CDR1 and CDR2 (germline): SEHNR, FQNEAQ (reference sequence). The V end lost 1 base, the J end lost 3 bases, and 15 bases lay between the germline ends. The CDR3 loop spans 16 amino acids.

This clonotype was detected many times. V and J are TRBV27 and TRBJ2-1; D uncertain. The length of the CDR3 is 15 residues. V lost 7 bases, J lost 0 bases, and 13 bases lay in between. CDR1 is MNHEY and CDR2 is SMNVEV in the germline V gene (reference sequence). This chain's CDR3 is CASNPLGASYNEQFF. CDR3 bases: TGTGCCAGCAACCCCCTAGGTGCCTCCTACAATGAGCAGTTCTTC.

About this clonotype itself: This sequence may be a read error, since a much larger clone differs from it by one base. The chain couples TRBV18 to TRBJ2-1, with TRBD2 as a possible D gene (5 bases). V lost 4 bases to trimming and J lost 0 bases, with 10 bases between them. Germline V gene lookup returns CDR1 KGHSH and CDR2 LQKENI. The CDR3 is made up of 15 amino acids. The CDR3 spells CASSLGDYSYNEQFF. CDR3 coding DNA: TGTGCCAGCTCACTCGGAGACTACTCCTACAATGAGCAGTTCTTC.

A remark on this clonotype: A read error may explain this, as a much larger clone is one base away. The rearrangement uses TRBV20-1 and TRBJ2-1, with 13 bases identical to TRBD2. The CDR3 is made up of 14 amino acids. Germline V gene sequence: CDR1 DFQATT, CDR2 SNEGSKA (reference sequence). The V and J ends lost 6 bases and 4 bases, in that order; junction bases with no gene match: 3. The CDR3 bases are TGCAGTGCCAAGACTAGCGGGGGGTACAATGAGCAGTTCTTC. This gives the protein CSAKTSGGYNEQFF.

This clonotype was detected many times. V gene TRBV3-1 combines with J gene TRBJ1-1; the D gene is possibly TRBD1 (6 bases). Between the trimmed V and J ends, which lost 5 bases and 3 bases, there was a span of 13 bases. The CDR3 is made up of 14 amino acids. CDR1 and CDR2 from the germline V gene are LGHDT and YNNKEL (reference sequence). In DNA, the CDR3 is TGTGCCAGCAGCATAAATAACAGGGACACTGAAGCTTTCTTT. It translates to CASSINNRDTEAFF.

At least ten counts were recorded for this clonotype. This sequence joins TRBV6-1 and TRBJ1-2; TRBD1 might be the D (5 bases). The germline V gene encodes CDR1 MNHNS and CDR2 SASEGT. V was cut by 2 bases and J by 3 bases, with 13 bases left in between. This CDR3 has 15 residues. The chain's CDR3 is CASSELRDWDYGYTF. Written as DNA, the CDR3 is TGTGCCAGCAGTGAATTGAGGGACTGGGACTATGGCTACACCTTC.

This clonotype has just a few counts. Given a much more abundant clone one base away, this may be a read error. This chain links TRBV11-2 with TRBJ1-1, with 8 bases fitting TRBD1. Germline V gives CDR1 SGHAT, CDR2 FQNNGV. The V segment lost 4 bases and the J segment 1 base; nucleotides outside the gene matches: 8. The CDR3 has 16 residues. The CDR3 sequence is CASSYRPGQGNTEAFF. DNA for the CDR3: TGTGCCAGCAGCTACAGACCAGGACAGGGGAACACTGAAGCTTTCTTT.

This clonotype was observed at least ten times. The V call is TRBV19, the J call TRBJ1-2; maybe TRBD1 (6 bases). The CDR3 extends over 14 amino acids. Between the trimmed V and J ends, which lost 4 bases and 0 bases, there was a span of 9 bases. The V gene's germline CDR1 is LNHDA and CDR2 SQIVND (reference sequence). The CDR3: CASSRTAANYGYTF. In nucleotides, the CDR3 is TGTGCCAGTAGTAGGACAGCCGCTAACTATGGCTACACCTTC.

The J gene is TRBJ1-4, the V gene TRBV9; 7 nucleotides line up with TRBD1. This CDR3 spans 14 amino acids. Per germline, CDR1 SGDLS and CDR2 YYNGEE. The ends lost 5 bases at V and 8 bases at J; junction bases unmatched: 9. CDR3 sequence: CASRSEGAGEKLFF. The CDR3 DNA reads TGTGCCAGCAGATCAGAGGGGGCGGGCGAAAAACTGTTTTTT.

Comment on this clonotype: Since a much larger clone is just one base distant, this may be a read error. The chain recombines TRBV11-2 with TRBJ1-1, with D possibly matching TRBD1 (6 bases). Trimming took off 5 bases at V and 6 bases at J, with 10 bases between the two ends. Germline V lookup: CDR1 SGHAT, CDR2 FQNNGV. This CDR3 region has 12 residues. DNA of the CDR3: TGTGCCAGCAGCCACAGGGTAGCTGAAGCTTTCTTT. This translates into CASSHRVAEAFF.

This clonotype was recorded at least ten times. The chain employs TRBV7-8 and TRBJ2-7; 10 nucleotides match TRBD1. The CDR3 has 16 amino acids. CDR1 is SGHVS and CDR2 is FQNEAQ in the germline V gene. Trimming took 5 bases from V and 5 from J; bases not matched to a gene: 12. Written as DNA, the CDR3 is TGTGCCAGCAGCAGAACCCCGGGGACAGGGGAAGACGAGCAGTACTTC. It translates to CASSRTPGTGEDEQYF.

Ten or more counts support this clonotype. The V call is TRBV27, the J call TRBJ1-5, with D unclear. The V gene's germline CDR1 is MNHEY and CDR2 SMNVEV (reference sequence). V gave up 11 bases and J gave up 6 bases, with 8 bases separating them. The CDR3 covers 10 residues. CDR3 coding DNA: TGTGCCGTGGGCACTCAGCCCCAGCATTTT. The encoded protein is CAVGTQPQHF.

This clonotype has ten or more counts. The gene calls are TRBV10-3 and TRBJ2-3; TRBD2 matches at 7 bases. After removal of 5 bases from V and 0 bases from J, the junction contained 5 bases not matched to a gene. The CDR3 contains 15 residues. In germline, CDR1 is ENHRY, CDR2 SYGVKD. The CDR3 is CAISRAGRSTDTQYF. In nucleotides, the CDR3 is TGTGCCATCAGTAGAGCGGGACGGAGCACAGATACGCAGTATTTT.

This clonotype was observed at least ten times. The rearrangement uses TRBV24-1 and TRBJ2-5; D is unresolved. Per the germline V gene, CDR1 is KGHDR and CDR2 is SFDVKD. This CDR3 is 11 amino acids long. V shed 7 bases and J shed 3 bases, with 5 bases lying between them. The CDR3 DNA is TGTGCCACCAGCCAGGAAGAGACCCAGTACTTC. The encoded protein is CATSQEETQYF.

This clonotype was observed many times. The chain couples TRBV11-1 to TRBJ2-2, with 7 positions matching TRBD2. The CDR3 runs 14 residues. Looked up from germline, CDR1 is SGHAT and CDR2 is FQDESV (reference sequence). The DNA of the CDR3 is TGTGCAAGCGCGGGGGAGGCCTTCACCGGGGAGCTGTTTTTT. It encodes CASAGEAFTGELFF.

This clonotype has only a few counts. The chain joins TRBV27 to TRBJ1-5; 8 bases fit TRBD1. With V trimmed by 6 bases and J by 5 bases, 9 bases remained unmatched. The germline gives CDR1 MNHEY, CDR2 SMNVEV (reference sequence). The CDR3 spans 15 residues. The CDR3 here is CASSPRQGPDQPQHF. CDR3 DNA: TGTGCCAGCAGCCCCAGACAGGGGCCGGATCAGCCCCAGCATTTT.

Many counts were recorded for this clonotype. The chain couples TRBV9 to TRBJ2-1; 7 bases fit TRBD2. With V trimmed by 2 bases and J by 4 bases, 3 bases remained unmatched. The CDR3 contains 14 residues. Germline V gives CDR1 SGDLS, CDR2 YYNGEE. CDR3 loop: CASSVDGGYNEQFF. The CDR3 DNA sequence: TGTGCCAGCAGCGTTGACGGGGGGTACAATGAGCAGTTCTTC.